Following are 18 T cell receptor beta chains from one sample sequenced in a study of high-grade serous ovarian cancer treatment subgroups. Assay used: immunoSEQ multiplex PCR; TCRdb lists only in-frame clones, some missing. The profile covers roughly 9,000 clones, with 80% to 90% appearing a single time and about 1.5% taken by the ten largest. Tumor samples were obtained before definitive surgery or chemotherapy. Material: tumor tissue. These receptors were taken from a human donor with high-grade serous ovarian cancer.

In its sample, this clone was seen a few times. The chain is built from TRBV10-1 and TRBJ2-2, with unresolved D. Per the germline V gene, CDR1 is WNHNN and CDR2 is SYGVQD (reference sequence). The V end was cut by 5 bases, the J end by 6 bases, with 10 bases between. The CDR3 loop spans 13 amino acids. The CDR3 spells CASSNPSPGELFF. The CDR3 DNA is TGCGCCAGCAGTAACCCCTCCCCCGGGGAGCTGTTTTTT.

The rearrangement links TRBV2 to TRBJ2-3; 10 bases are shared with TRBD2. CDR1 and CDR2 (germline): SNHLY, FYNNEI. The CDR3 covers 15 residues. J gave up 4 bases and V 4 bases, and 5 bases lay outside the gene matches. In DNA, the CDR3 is TGTGCCAGCAGTGTTGAGCGGGGGGGACCAGATACGCAGTATTTT. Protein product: CASSVERGGPDTQYF.

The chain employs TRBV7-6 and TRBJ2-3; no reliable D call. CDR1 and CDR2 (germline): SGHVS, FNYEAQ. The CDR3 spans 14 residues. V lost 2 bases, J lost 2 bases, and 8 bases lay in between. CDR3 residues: CASSLNQDTDTQYF. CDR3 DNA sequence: TGTGCCAGCAGCTTAAATCAGGACACAGATACGCAGTATTTT.

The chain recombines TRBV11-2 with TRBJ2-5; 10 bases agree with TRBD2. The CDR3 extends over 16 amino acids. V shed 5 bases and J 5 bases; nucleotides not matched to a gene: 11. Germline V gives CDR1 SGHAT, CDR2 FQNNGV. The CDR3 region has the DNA TGTGCCAGCAGCCCCCGAGCGGGAGGGCCATCGGAGACCCAGTACTTC. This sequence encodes CASSPRAGGPSETQYF.

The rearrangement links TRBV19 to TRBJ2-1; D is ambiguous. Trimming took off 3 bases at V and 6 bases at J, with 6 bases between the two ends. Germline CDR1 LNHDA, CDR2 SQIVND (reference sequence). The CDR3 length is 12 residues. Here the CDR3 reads CASSITGNEQFF. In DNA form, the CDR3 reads TGTGCCAGTAGTATTACTGGCAATGAGCAGTTCTTC.

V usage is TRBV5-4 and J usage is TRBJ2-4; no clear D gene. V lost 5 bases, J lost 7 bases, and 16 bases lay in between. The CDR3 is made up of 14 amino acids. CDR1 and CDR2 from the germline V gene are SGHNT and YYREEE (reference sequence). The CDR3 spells CASRQDPAVNIQYF. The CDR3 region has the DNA TGTGCCAGCAGACAAGACCCGGCGGTGAACATTCAGTACTTC.

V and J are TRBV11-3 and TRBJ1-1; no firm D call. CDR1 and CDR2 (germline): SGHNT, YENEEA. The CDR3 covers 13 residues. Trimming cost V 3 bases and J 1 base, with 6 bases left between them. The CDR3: CASSFEANTEAFF. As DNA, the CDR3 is TGTGCCAGCAGCTTTGAGGCGAACACTGAAGCTTTCTTT. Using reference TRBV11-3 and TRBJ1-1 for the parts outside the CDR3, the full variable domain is EAGVVQSPRYKIIEKKQPVAFWCNPISGHNTLYWYLQNLGQGPELLIRYENEEAVDDSQLPKDRFSAERLKGVDSTLKIQPAELGDSAVYLCASSFEANTEAFFGQGTRLTVV.

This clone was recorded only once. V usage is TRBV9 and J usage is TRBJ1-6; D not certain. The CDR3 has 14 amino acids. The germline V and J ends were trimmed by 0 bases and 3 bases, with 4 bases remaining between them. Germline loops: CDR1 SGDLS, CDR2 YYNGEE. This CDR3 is CASSVVGYNSPLHF. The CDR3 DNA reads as TGTGCCAGCAGCGTAGTCGGCTATAATTCACCCCTCCACTTT.

The CDR3 nucleotides read TGTGCCAGCAGTCAGGACAGAAGCAATCAGCCCCAGCATTTT. It specifies CASSQDRSNQPQHF. This rearrangement joins TRBV6-1 to TRBJ1-5, with D perhaps TRBD1 (6 bases). Germline loops: CDR1 MNHNS, CDR2 SASEGT. This CDR3 region has 14 residues. V was shortened by 5 bases and J by 1 base, with 9 bases between the two germline ends.

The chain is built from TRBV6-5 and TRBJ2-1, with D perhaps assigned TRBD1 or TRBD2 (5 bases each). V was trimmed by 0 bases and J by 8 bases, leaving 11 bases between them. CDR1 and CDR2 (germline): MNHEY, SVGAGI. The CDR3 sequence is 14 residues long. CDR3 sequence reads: CASSYSGPVDEQFF. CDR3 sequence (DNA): TGTGCCAGCAGTTACTCGGGACCCGTGGATGAGCAGTTCTTC.

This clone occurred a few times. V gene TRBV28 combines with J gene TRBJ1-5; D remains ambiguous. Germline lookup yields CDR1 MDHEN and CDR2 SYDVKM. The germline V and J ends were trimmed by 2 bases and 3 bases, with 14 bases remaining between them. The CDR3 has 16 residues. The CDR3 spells CASSLRVSSYNQPQHF. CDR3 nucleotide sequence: TGTGCCAGCAGTTTACGGGTTTCCTCCTACAATCAGCCCCAGCATTTT.

This CDR3 is CASSLGTSGDTQYF. The CDR3 DNA is TGCGCCAGCAGCTTGGGGACTAGCGGGGATACGCAGTATTTT. The chain links TRBV5-1 to TRBJ2-3, with 11 bases identical to TRBD2. Germline V gene sequence: CDR1 SGHRS, CDR2 YFSETQ. The CDR3 has 14 residues. The trim removed 0 bases at V and 6 bases at J, leaving 0 bases unmatched.

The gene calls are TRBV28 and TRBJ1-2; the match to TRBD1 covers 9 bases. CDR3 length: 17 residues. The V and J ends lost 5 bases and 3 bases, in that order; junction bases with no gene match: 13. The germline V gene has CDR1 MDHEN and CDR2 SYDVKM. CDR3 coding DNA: TGTGCCAGCAGTAACCGGGACAGGGCGTCCGGGGACTATGGCTACACCTTC. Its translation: CASSNRDRASGDYGYTF.

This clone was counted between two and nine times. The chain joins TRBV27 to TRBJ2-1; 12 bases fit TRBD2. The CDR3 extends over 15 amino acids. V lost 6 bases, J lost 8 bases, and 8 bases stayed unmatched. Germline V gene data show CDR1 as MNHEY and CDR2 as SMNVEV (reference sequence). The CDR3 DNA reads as TGTGCCAGCAGCTCAAGGACTAGCGGGACAGATGAGCAGTTCTTC. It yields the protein CASSSRTSGTDEQFF.

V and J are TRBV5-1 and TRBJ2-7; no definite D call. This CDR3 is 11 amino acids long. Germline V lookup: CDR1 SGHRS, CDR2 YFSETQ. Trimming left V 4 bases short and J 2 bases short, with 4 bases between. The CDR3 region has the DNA TGCGCCAGCAGCGAGGCCTACGAGCAGTACTTC. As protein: CASSEAYEQYF.

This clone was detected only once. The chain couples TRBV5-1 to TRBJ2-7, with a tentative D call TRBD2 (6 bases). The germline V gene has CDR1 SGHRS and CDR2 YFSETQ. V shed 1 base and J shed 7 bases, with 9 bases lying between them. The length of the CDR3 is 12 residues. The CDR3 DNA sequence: TGCGCCAGCAGCTTGTATCGGGAGGAGCAGTACTTC. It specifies CASSLYREEQYF.

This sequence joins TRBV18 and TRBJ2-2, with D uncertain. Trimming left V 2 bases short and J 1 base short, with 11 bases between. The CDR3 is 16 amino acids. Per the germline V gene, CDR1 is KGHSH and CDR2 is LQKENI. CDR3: CASSPVTPVNTGELFF. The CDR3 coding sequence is TGTGCCAGCTCACCAGTCACCCCGGTGAACACCGGGGAGCTGTTTTTT.

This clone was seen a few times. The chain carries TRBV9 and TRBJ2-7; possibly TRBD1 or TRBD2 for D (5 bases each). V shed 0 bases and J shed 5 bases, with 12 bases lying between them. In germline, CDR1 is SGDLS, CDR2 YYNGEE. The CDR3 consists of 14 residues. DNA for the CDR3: TGTGCCAGCAGCGTAGGAGGGGATGTGGACGAGCAGTACTTC. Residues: CASSVGGDVDEQYF.